These 20 T cell receptor beta chains were all obtained from the same sample, sequenced in a study of CD8+ T cells in alopecia areata. Sorting used CD4, CD8alpha, NKG2D, NKG2ACE and other markers on pooled cutaneous lymph node cells. Extraction of RNA preceded its reverse transcription into cDNA, which served as the sequencing template. Profiling relied on immunoSEQ multiplex PCR, and the TCRdb table lists in-frame clones only, not all of them. This sample comprises 290,000 or so clones, none seen once only. Sample: CD4+ T cells sorted from a lymph node. The origin of the receptors is a C3H/HeJ mouse with alopecia areata. The strain bears MHC haplotype H2-k.

This clone was seen repeatedly, ten times or more. Each gene name is a mouse one. From the germline J gene comes the end of the CDR3, since the read stops 4 residues before it. The chain combines TRBV17 with TRBJ2-1; 8 nucleotides line up with TRBD2. Germline V CDR1 and CDR2: MNHDT, YYDKIL. The CDR3 length is 16 residues. The CDR3 protein is CASSPPRGGLEAEQFF. The covered CDR3 bases are TGTGCTAGCAGCCCCCCCCGGGGGGGGCTAGAAGCT. Supplemented by reference TRBV17 and TRBJ2-1, the full variable domain reads DTTVKQNPRYKLARVGKPVNLICSQTMNHDTMYWYQKKPNQAPKLLLFYYDKILNREADTFEKFQSSRPNNSFCSLYIGSAGLEYSAMYLCASSPPRGGLEAEQFFGPGTRLTVL.

Worth noting for this clone: These gene names are mouse names. The CDR3 extends 4 residues past the end of the read, so its final part is completed from the germline J gene. The chain has TRBV13-2 and TRBJ1-2; the D is unclear. The V gene's germline CDR1 is NNHNN and CDR2 SYGAGS (reference sequence). The V end was cut by 5 bases, the J end by 3 bases, with 8 bases between. This CDR3 spans 12 amino acids. CDR3: CASGHRDSDYTF. The CDR3 bases that were read are TGTGCCAGCGGGCACAGAGACTCC.

This clone was seen more than once but under ten times. A read error may explain this, as a much larger clone is one base away. The genes are named according to mouse. The DNA ends 4 residues before the CDR3 does, and the rest of the CDR3 is filled in from the germline J gene. The chain uses TRBV19 and TRBJ1-2; the D gene is possibly TRBD1 (6 bases). The germline CDR1 and CDR2 sequences are FNHDT and SITEND (reference sequence). This CDR3 has 14 amino acids. Between the trimmed V and J ends, which lost 4 bases and 0 bases, there was a span of 10 bases. The sequenced part of the CDR3 DNA is TGTGCCAGCAGTGATGGGACAACAAACTCC. This translates into CASSDGTTNS. The whole CDR3 region reads CASSDGTTNSDYTF.

On this clone: Gene names are the mouse ones. Coverage ceases 4 residues before the CDR3 finishes, and the germline J gene fills in the end. The chain links TRBV13-1 to TRBJ2-4, with 10 bases lining up with TRBD2. The CDR3 length is 14 residues. Per germline, CDR1 NSHNY and CDR2 SYGAGN. CDR3 bases read: TGTGCCAGCAGTACAGGACTGGGGGTAAAC. This sequence encodes CASSTGLGVN. The whole CDR3 sequence reads CASSTGLGVNTLYF.

As to this clone: Gene names are the mouse ones. The read stops 4 residues short of the end of the CDR3; the missing end is completed from the germline J gene. The chain employs TRBV1 and TRBJ2-4; D is unresolved. The CDR3 loop spans 14 amino acids. Germline V gene data show CDR1 as NSQYPW and CDR2 as LRSPGD (reference sequence). CDR3 residues: CTCSADRRLNTLYF. Partial CDR3 DNA: TGCACCTGCAGTGCAGATCGCCGACTTAAC.

This clone appeared many times. The genes and germline here are from mouse. The read finishes 4 residues shy of the CDR3 end, and the germline J gene is used to complete it. The sample has other DNA sequences that encode this CDR3 too. The chain carries TRBV13-1 and TRBJ2-3, with a possible D match to TRBD1 (6 bases). V was cut by 3 bases and J by 1 base, with 6 bases left in between. There are 13 residues in the CDR3. The germline gives CDR1 NSHNY, CDR2 SYGAGN. CDR3 sequence reads: CASSGQGAETLYF. The covered CDR3 bases are TGTGCCAGCAGTGGACAGGGTGCAGAA.

Worth noting for this clone: Genes and germline come from the mouse. The observed sequence ends 4 residues before the CDR3 terminus, with the missing tail filled in from the germline J gene. V usage is TRBV13-1 and J usage is TRBJ2-5; the D gene is possibly TRBD1 (5 bases). CDR1 and CDR2 (germline): NSHNY, SYGAGN. This CDR3 region has 14 residues. V was shortened by 4 bases and J by 2 bases, with 11 bases between the two germline ends. Partial CDR3 DNA: TGTGCCAGCAGTCCTCCGACAGTCCAAGAC. It encodes CASSPPTVQD. The entire CDR3 is CASSPPTVQDTQYF.

This clone appeared many times. Germline and genes: mouse. Sequencing ends 4 residues short of the CDR3 end; the germline J gene provides the rest. Other nucleotide sequences from this sample produce the same CDR3. The chain has TRBV1 and TRBJ2-3; 11 bases fit TRBD2. Per the germline V gene, CDR1 is NSQYPW and CDR2 is LRSPGD (reference sequence). The ends lost 3 bases at V and 0 bases at J; junction bases unmatched: 5. CDR3 length: 17 amino acids. The part of the CDR3 DNA that was read is TGCACCTGCAGTGCCGCCGGGACTGGGGGTAGTGCAGAA. Protein sequence: CTCSAAGTGGSAE. The whole CDR3 reads CTCSAAGTGGSAETLYF. The variable domain in full, completed from reference TRBV1 and TRBJ2-3, reads VTLLEQNPRWRLVPRGQAVNLRCILKNSQYPWMSWYQQDLQKQLQWLFTLRSPGDKEVKSLPGADYLATRVTDTELRLQVANMSQGRTLYCTCSAAGTGGSAETLYFGSGTRLTVL.

About this clone itself: Gene names denote mouse genes. The CDR3 end is not reached by the read, which stops 4 residues before it; the germline J gene fills it in. The rearrangement links TRBV19 to TRBJ2-3; D may be TRBD1 (6 bases). V shed 0 bases and J shed 2 bases, with 10 bases lying between them. The CDR3 runs to 15 residues. The germline V gene has CDR1 FNHDT and CDR2 SITEND (reference sequence). CDR3 in amino acids: CASSIEAGVAETLYF. The part of the CDR3 DNA that was read is TGTGCCAGCAGTATAGAGGCAGGGGTTGCAGAA.

In this sample, this clone turned up many times. Mouse names are used for the genes. The CDR3 extends 4 residues past the end of the read, so its final part is completed from the germline J gene. This chain joins TRBV13-1 and TRBJ1-2; tentative D call: TRBD1 (6 bases). The V gene's germline CDR1 is NSHNY and CDR2 SYGAGN. The CDR3 loop spans 15 amino acids. Deletions cut 0 bases from V and 3 bases from J, with 12 bases between. This CDR3 is CASSDGGGRDSDYTF. CDR3 DNA (partial): TGTGCCAGCAGTGATGGTGGGGGGCGCGACTCC.

To note about this clone: Gene names denote mouse genes. The missing CDR3 end, 4 residues past where the read stops, is filled in from the germline J gene. V gene TRBV13-1 combines with J gene TRBJ2-4; the match to TRBD1 covers 8 bases. The trim removed 4 bases at V and 0 bases at J, leaving 7 bases unmatched. The CDR3 is 16 amino acids. Germline CDR1 reads NSHNY; CDR2 reads SYGAGN. The CDR3 loop reads CASSPGGAWSQNTLYF. Partial CDR3 DNA: TGTGCCAGCAGTCCAGGGGGCGCGTGGAGTCAAAAC.

In the case of this clone: The gene symbols are mouse symbols. The read comes to an end 4 residues before the CDR3 does, leaving the germline J gene to fill in the end. This chain uses TRBV31 with TRBJ2-1; 13 positions agree with TRBD2. Germline trimming cut 0 bases from V and 1 base from J; bases unmatched to any gene: 3. Germline V lookup: CDR1 GKSSPN, CDR2 SITVG. There are 17 residues in the CDR3. The sequenced part of the CDR3 DNA is TGTGCCTGGAGTCTCGGGACTGGGGGGGGGAACTATGCT. This codes for CAWSLGTGGGNYA. The full-length CDR3 reads as CAWSLGTGGGNYAEQFF.

This clone was observed a few times. Germline and genes: mouse. CDR3 DNA (partial): TGTGCCAGCGGTGACCCGGGGGGCGCTAGTCAAAAC. Residues: CASGDPGGASQN. The CDR3 in its entirety is CASGDPGGASQNTLYF. This chain links TRBV13-2 with TRBJ2-4, with a possible D match to TRBD2 (7 bases). The read halts 4 residues ahead of the CDR3 end, with the missing end drawn from the germline J gene. This CDR3 comprises 16 residues. Trimming removed 2 bases from V and 0 bases from J, with 13 bases in between. Germline V gene data show CDR1 as NNHNN and CDR2 as SYGAGS (reference sequence).

Comment on this clone: Genes and germline come from the mouse. With the read ending 4 residues before the CDR3 end, the germline J gene is used to fill in that end. The chain carries TRBV13-2 and TRBJ2-5, with a possible D match to TRBD1 (5 bases). The germline V gene has CDR1 NNHNN and CDR2 SYGAGS (reference sequence). The CDR3 contains 14 residues. V shed 5 bases and J shed 0 bases, with 10 bases lying between them. CDR3 in amino acids: CASGPTVNQDTQYF. The part of the CDR3 DNA that was read is TGTGCCAGCGGACCGACAGTTAACCAAGAC.

A word on this clone: Genes and germline are mouse. The covered CDR3 bases are TGTGCCAGCAGTGATCAGGCTGGGGGTGCAGAA. Translation: CASSDQAGGAE. The CDR3 in its entirety is CASSDQAGGAETLYF. V usage is TRBV13-1 and J usage is TRBJ2-3; the D gene is possibly TRBD2 (6 bases). The CDR3 is cut off 4 residues early in the read; its end comes from the germline J gene. With 1 base removed from V and 1 base from J, the gap between germline ends came to 10 bases. The CDR3 runs to 15 residues. CDR1 NSHNY and CDR2 SYGAGN come from the germline V gene.

Notes on this clone: The germline and genes are mouse ones. The read ends 3 residues early relative to the CDR3; the germline J gene fills the gap. The rearrangement links TRBV1 to TRBJ1-6; the D gene is possibly TRBD1 (5 bases). TRBJ1-6 counts as an open reading frame of uncertain function. The V gene's germline CDR1 is NSQYPW and CDR2 LRSPGD (reference sequence). V was cut by 0 bases and J by 9 bases, with 12 bases left in between. The CDR3 consists of 15 residues. The CDR3 sequence: CTCSADFGGSSPLYF. Partial CDR3 DNA: TGCACCTGCAGTGCAGATTTTGGGGGAAGTTCGCCC.

A note on this clone: The gene names here belong to mouse. The sequenced fragment ends 4 residues before the CDR3 boundary, so the rest is inferred from the germline J gene. The V and J genes are TRBV19 and TRBJ1-2, with 10 bases identical to TRBD1. The CDR3 is 15 residues long. J was trimmed by 2 bases and V by 0 bases; bases with no gene match: 1. Germline assignment: CDR1 FNHDT and CDR2 SITEND (reference sequence). CDR3 amino acids: CASSIAGQGNSDYTF. CDR3 bases read: TGTGCCAGCAGTATAGCGGGACAGGGGAACTCC.

This clone was counted only a few times. Gene names are mouse gene names. The CDR3 goes on 4 residues after the read ends, and that part is filled in from the germline J gene. The rearrangement uses TRBV13-2 and TRBJ2-5; D is ambiguous. The length of the CDR3 is 14 residues. The ends were cut back, 1 base at V and 2 bases at J, with 8 bases in the middle. Germline V gene lookup returns CDR1 NNHNN and CDR2 SYGAGS (reference sequence). This CDR3 is CASGDWQAQDTQYF. CDR3 DNA, as far as it was read: TGTGCCAGCGGTGATTGGCAGGCCCAAGAC.

Points on this clone: Gene names and germline match the mouse. The read halts 4 residues ahead of the CDR3 end, with the missing end drawn from the germline J gene. The genes are TRBV1 and TRBJ2-4, with TRBD1 matching over 9 bases. Germline lookup yields CDR1 NSQYPW and CDR2 LRSPGD (reference sequence). CDR3 length: 14 amino acids. The CDR3 spells CTCSAPGQGNTLYF. The sequenced part of the CDR3 DNA is TGCACCTGCAGTGCACCGGGACAGGGCAAC.

This clone was seen a handful of times. The listed genes are named as in mouse. The CDR3 protein is CASSSGQGSASSDYTF. The sequenced part of the CDR3 DNA is TGTGCCAGCAGTTCGGGACAGGGATCGGCCTCCTCC. The chain employs TRBV14 and TRBJ1-2; 9 nucleotides align to TRBD1. The read falls 4 residues short of the CDR3 end, and the missing part is taken from the germline J gene. Germline assignment: CDR1 SGHDT and CDR2 FRDEAV. The CDR3 covers 16 residues. J was trimmed by 4 bases and V by 3 bases; bases with no gene match: 10.